Shown below are 18 T cell receptor beta chains from a single sample sequenced in a study of shared clonotypes between healthy human individuals. Positively selected for CCR7, the CD45RO-negative cells used as naive CD8 cells excluded terminally differentiated effector memory CD45RA+ cells. Clones were read by immunoSEQ multiplex PCR, and TCRdb kept only the in-frame ones, dropping some. The table includes about 2.1 million clones, over 85% detected once. Material: naive CD8+ T cells from PBMCs. Receptors were obtained from a young man in good health. Some clones in this sample may be carry-over from other donors' samples.

CDR3 nucleotides: TGTGCCAGCAGCTTAATAGCGGGAGGAATCACAGATACGCAGTATTTT. This codes for CASSLIAGGITDTQYF. This chain links TRBV7-2 with TRBJ2-3; the match to TRBD2 covers 10 bases. Germline V CDR1 and CDR2: SGHTA, FQGNSA. The CDR3 is made up of 16 amino acids. V was clipped by 2 bases and J by 2 bases; unmatched bases: 4. Full variable domain (rest looked up from reference TRBV7-2 and TRBJ2-3): GAGVSQSPSNKVTEKGKDVELRCDPISGHTALYWYRQSLGQGLEFLIYFQGNSAPDKSGLPSDRFSAERTGGSVSTLTIQRTQQEDSAVYLCASSLIAGGITDTQYFGPGTRLTVL.

The chain has TRBV4-3 and TRBJ1-2; D uncertain. The CDR3 sequence is 14 residues long. Trimming stripped 4 bases from V and 4 bases from J, with 13 bases between. Germline lookup yields CDR1 LGHNA and CDR2 YSLEER. The CDR3 sequence is CASSPRLTSYGYTF. The CDR3 nucleotides read TGCGCCAGCAGCCCTCGACTAACGAGCTATGGCTACACCTTC.

The rearrangement uses TRBV11-3 and TRBJ2-5; TRBD1 aligns across 10 bases. The germline V gene encodes CDR1 SGHNT and CDR2 YENEEA. This CDR3 has 15 amino acids. After removal of 5 bases from V and 4 bases from J, the junction contained 7 bases not matched to a gene. The DNA for the CDR3 is TGTGCCAGCAGCCTAACCGGGACAGGGGTAGAGACCCAGTACTTC. Encoded protein: CASSLTGTGVETQYF.

This clone has just one count. The same CDR3 is also encoded by other DNA sequences in this sample. The chain has TRBV27 and TRBJ2-7; D unresolved. V lost 6 bases to trimming and J lost 0 bases, with 9 bases between them. The CDR3 has 13 amino acids. CDR1 and CDR2 from the germline V gene are MNHEY and SMNVEV (reference sequence). DNA of the CDR3: TGTGCCAGCAGCCTGATCGGCTCCTACGAGCAGTACTTC. Translation: CASSLIGSYEQYF.

A note on this clone: Its ends do not fully match the called genes, so a read error is possible. V and J are TRBV7-6 and TRBJ2-1, with D hard to call. From germline, CDR1 is SGHVS and CDR2 FNYEAQ. The CDR3 sequence is 13 residues long. The CDR3 DNA reads TGTGCCAGCAGCTTAACGAGCTACCATGAGCAGTTCTTC. This translates into CASSLTSYHEQFF. Full variable domain (rest looked up from reference TRBV7-6 and TRBJ2-1): GAGVSQSPRYKVTKRGQDVALRCDPISGHVSLYWYRQALGQGPEFLTYFNYEAQQDKSGLPNDRFSAERPEGSISTLTIQRTEQRDSAMYRCASSLTSYHEQFFGPGTRLTVL.

This clone was picked up a small number of times. Within the sample, other DNA sequences also encode this same CDR3. The V gene is TRBV9, the J gene TRBJ1-5; TRBD1 might be the D (5 bases). With 0 bases removed from V and 4 bases from J, the gap between germline ends came to 8 bases. The CDR3 runs 14 residues. The germline V gene has CDR1 SGDLS and CDR2 YYNGEE. CDR3 amino acids: CASSVGGGNQPQHF. The CDR3 coding sequence is TGTGCCAGCAGCGTAGGGGGGGGTAATCAGCCCCAGCATTTT.

This clone showed up just once. The chain carries TRBV6-1 and TRBJ1-4, with a weak D call TRBD1 (5 bases). Germline loops: CDR1 MNHNS, CDR2 SASEGT. Trimming left V 2 bases short and J 0 bases short, with 10 bases between. The CDR3 has 16 residues. The CDR3 DNA reads as TGTGCCAGCAGTGAACAGGGAGAGGCAACTAATGAAAAACTGTTTTTT. Its translation is CASSEQGEATNEKLFF.

The chain uses TRBV25-1 and TRBJ1-2; D ambiguous. The CDR3 covers 13 residues. CDR1 MGHDK and CDR2 SYGVNS come from the germline V gene. V dropped 4 bases and J dropped 7 bases, with 13 bases sitting between them. The CDR3 DNA sequence: TGTGCCAGCAGTGCTAGCGGTGGGTTTGGCTACACCTTC. This encodes CASSASGGFGYTF.

The chain recombines TRBV11-2 with TRBJ2-1; no reliable D call. The germline V gene encodes CDR1 SGHAT and CDR2 FQNNGV. The CDR3 is made up of 15 amino acids. V lost 0 bases to trimming and J lost 0 bases, with 6 bases between them. CDR3 DNA sequence: TGTGCCAGCAGCTTAGAGACGAGCTCCTACAATGAGCAGTTCTTC. It yields the protein CASSLETSSYNEQFF.

Only one count was recorded for this clone. The same CDR3 is also encoded by other DNA sequences in this sample. The chain has TRBV5-6 and TRBJ1-5, with unresolved D. Germline-derived CDR1 and CDR2 are SGHDT and YYEEEE. Deletions cut 5 bases from V and 2 bases from J, with 8 bases between. CDR3 size: 13 residues. Here the CDR3 reads CASSSQGNQPQHF. In nucleotides, the CDR3 is TGTGCCAGCAGTAGTCAGGGCAATCAGCCCCAGCATTTT.

This clone was seen only once. The V and J genes are TRBV9 and TRBJ2-2; the D gene is possibly TRBD2 (5 bases). The CDR3 runs to 17 residues. Germline-derived CDR1 and CDR2 are SGDLS and YYNGEE. The ends were cut back, 0 bases at V and 6 bases at J, with 18 bases in the middle. CDR3 sequence (DNA): TGTGCCAGCAGCGTAGCGGGATCCCCCAACAGAGCCGGGGAGCTGTTTTTT. Its translation: CASSVAGSPNRAGELFF.

The chain uses TRBV2 and TRBJ2-3; D possibly corresponds to TRBD2 (5 bases). V was pared by 7 bases and J by 4 bases, with 12 bases between. The CDR3 contains 13 residues. Germline V gives CDR1 SNHLY, CDR2 FYNNEI. CDR3 in amino acids: CASNGKSPDTQYF. Here the CDR3 DNA reads TGTGCCAGCAACGGGAAAAGCCCAGATACGCAGTATTTT.

The count of this clone is one. The J gene is TRBJ2-7, the V gene TRBV4-3; D gene ambiguous. CDR1 is LGHNA, CDR2 YSLEER, per germline. V was pared by 0 bases and J by 0 bases, with 15 bases between. This CDR3 has 17 amino acids. CDR3 nucleotide sequence: TGCGCCAGCAGCCAAGATCCCTCCAGTCACCCCTCCTACGAGCAGTACTTC. Protein sequence: CASSQDPSSHPSYEQYF.

This clone was counted between two and nine times. The chain combines TRBV9 with TRBJ1-1; D ambiguous. The V and J ends lost 4 bases and 3 bases respectively, with 10 bases between them. The CDR3 consists of 13 residues. CDR1 and CDR2 (germline): SGDLS, YYNGEE. CDR3 in DNA: TGTGCCAGCAGCCCCCTTGATCACACTGAAGCTTTCTTT. It codes for CASSPLDHTEAFF. Using reference TRBV9 and TRBJ1-1 for the parts outside the CDR3, the full variable domain is DSGVTQTPKHLITATGQRVTLRCSPRSGDLSVYWYQQSLDQGLQFLIQYYNGEERAKGNILERFSAQQFPDLHSELNLSSLELGDSALYFCASSPLDHTEAFFGQGTRLTVV.

The rearrangement uses TRBV4-1 and TRBJ1-5; maybe TRBD1 (5 bases). V lost 4 bases, J lost 5 bases, and 12 bases lay in between. Germline V gene sequence: CDR1 MGHRA, CDR2 YSYEKL. This CDR3 has 14 residues. CDR3 nucleotide sequence: TGCGCCAGCAGCCTACGACAGCTTTATCAGCCCCAGCATTTT. It is translated as CASSLRQLYQPQHF.

The chain's CDR3 is CASSSPVREDTNEKLFF. In nucleotides, the CDR3 is TGTGCCAGCAGTTCGCCAGTGCGAGAGGACACAAATGAAAAACTGTTTTTT. The chain uses TRBV28 and TRBJ1-4, with D possibly TRBD1 on 5 matching bases. The CDR3 sequence is 17 residues long. Germline CDR1 and CDR2: MDHEN and SYDVKM. The germline V and J ends were trimmed by 4 bases and 5 bases, with 20 bases remaining between them.

A few counts support this clone. In DNA form, the CDR3 reads TGTGCCAGCAGCTTAGGTCCAGCTTTCTTT. Translation gives CASSLGPAFF. This chain uses TRBV7-2 with TRBJ1-1, with unresolved D. This CDR3 region has 10 residues. Germline CDR1 SGHTA, CDR2 FQGNSA. Trimming left V 1 base short and J 10 bases short, with 4 bases between.

A word on this clone: Different DNA sequences within this sample yield the same CDR3. The DNA for the CDR3 is TGTGCCAGTAGTCCGGGACAGGGGTTCTACGAGCAGTACTTC. Amino acids: CASSPGQGFYEQYF. This rearrangement joins TRBV19 to TRBJ2-7, with 10 bases aligning to TRBD1. The CDR3 covers 14 residues. The V and J ends lost 5 bases and 3 bases, in that order; junction bases with no gene match: 4. Germline CDR1 is LNHDA and CDR2 is SQIVND (reference sequence). The full variable domain, with the rest looked up from reference TRBV19 and TRBJ2-7, is DGGITQSPKYLFRKEGQNVTLSCEQNLNHDAMYWYRQDPGQGLRLIYYSQIVNDFQKGDIAEGYSVSREKKESFPLTVTSAQKNPTAFYLCASSPGQGFYEQYFGPGTRLTVT.